This is a list of T cell receptor beta chains from one sample in a study of OX40 agonist ivuxolimab in advanced cancers. Generated by immunoSEQ multiplex PCR, the TCRdb table keeps only in-frame clones and is missing some. The table lists 70,000 to 80,000 clones, around 88% of them singletons, with 0.86% in the top ten. The sample was CD4+ or CD8+ T cells sorted from blood, taken in a trial of the OX40 agonist ivuxolimab. These receptors all come from an adult with an advanced solid tumor such as melanoma, head and neck, liver or kidney cancer. Both conserved end residues are part of each CDR3. Fields, in order: V gene, clone size, D gene, J gene, CDR3 DNA, CDR3 protein. The D gene is left open where the match is weak. Size values are once, few and many counts, or a class for expanded clones, and some rows have none.

v_gene: TRBV5-1; abundance: NA; d_gene: NA; j_gene: TRBJ2-5; CDR3nt: TGCGCCAGCAGCTTGAGTGGGGGGGCGTTGGTAGAGACCCAGTACTTC; CDR3aa: CASSLSGGALVETQYF
v_gene: TRBV6-6; abundance: NA; d_gene: TRBD1; j_gene: TRBJ1-4; CDR3nt: TGTGCCAGCAGTTTAATCAGGGGGCGGGATGAAAAACTGTTTTTT; CDR3aa: CASSLIRGRDEKLFF
v_gene: TRBV6-5; abundance: NA; d_gene: NA; j_gene: TRBJ1-1; CDR3nt: TGTGCCAGCAGTTCGTCAGGGGCGCGGACTGAAGCTTTCTTT; CDR3aa: CASSSSGARTEAFF
v_gene: TRBV11-2; abundance: NA; d_gene: TRBD1; j_gene: TRBJ2-3; CDR3nt: TGTGCCAGCAGCAGGACAGGGGGGGTGGGTACGGCAGATACGCAGTATTTT; CDR3aa: CASSRTGGVGTADTQYF
v_gene: TRBV19; abundance: once; d_gene: TRBD2; j_gene: TRBJ2-3; CDR3nt: TGTGCCAGTAGTATGGGAGCGGGGGTTAGCACAGATACGCAGTATTTT; CDR3aa: CASSMGAGVSTDTQYF
v_gene: TRBV5-1; abundance: once; d_gene: NA; j_gene: TRBJ2-5; CDR3nt: TGCGCCAGCAGCTTGGGACAGTTCCCAGAGACCCAGTACTTC; CDR3aa: CASSLGQFPETQYF
v_gene: TRBV28; abundance: NA; d_gene: NA; j_gene: TRBJ1-1; CDR3nt: TGTGCCAGCAGTTACCCCAACAGGGCCACTGAAGCTTTCTTT; CDR3aa: CASSYPNRATEAFF
v_gene: TRBV7-9; abundance: NA; d_gene: NA; j_gene: TRBJ1-3; CDR3nt: TGTGCCAGCAGCTCCCACAGGGCAGGAGGAAACACCATATATTTT; CDR3aa: CASSSHRAGGNTIYF
v_gene: TRBV27; abundance: NA; d_gene: NA; j_gene: TRBJ1-2; CDR3nt: TGTGCCAGCAGTTTAATCCCCTTAGGAGGCTACACCTTC; CDR3aa: CASSLIPLGGYTF
v_gene: TRBV18; abundance: once; d_gene: NA; j_gene: TRBJ2-6; CDR3nt: TGTGCCAGCTCGCACAACAGGGGCGGGGGTCACTCTGGGGCCAACGTCCTGACTTTC; CDR3aa: CASSHNRGGGHSGANVLTF
v_gene: TRBV19; abundance: NA; d_gene: NA; j_gene: TRBJ1-5; CDR3nt: TGTGCCAGTAGTATTTGGGCAGATAGCAATCAGCCCCAGCATTTT; CDR3aa: CASSIWADSNQPQHF
v_gene: TRBV6-6; abundance: NA; d_gene: NA; j_gene: TRBJ1-1; CDR3nt: TGTGCCAGCACCGGTAGGACCCTGAACACTGAAGCTTTCTTT; CDR3aa: CASTGRTLNTEAFF
v_gene: TRBV28; abundance: NA; d_gene: NA; j_gene: TRBJ1-5; CDR3nt: TGTGCCAGCAGTTTTTTAACGGGGAATAGCAATCAGCCCCAGCATTTT; CDR3aa: CASSFLTGNSNQPQHF
v_gene: TRBV19; abundance: NA; d_gene: TRBD1; j_gene: TRBJ2-7; CDR3nt: TGTGCCAGTAGTCTTGGGACAGGGGGCTCCTACGAGCAGTACTTC; CDR3aa: CASSLGTGGSYEQYF
v_gene: TRBV18; abundance: NA; d_gene: TRBD2; j_gene: TRBJ2-7; CDR3nt: TGTGCCAGCTCACCATCCCTAGCGGGAGCGATAGGGACCTACGAGCAGTACTTC; CDR3aa: CASSPSLAGAIGTYEQYF
v_gene: TRBV6-1; abundance: NA; d_gene: NA; j_gene: TRBJ2-1; CDR3nt: TGTGCCAGCAGTGAAGTGGCGAAGTTCGGGCAGTTCTTC; CDR3aa: CASSEVAKFGQFF
v_gene: TRBV9; abundance: NA; d_gene: NA; j_gene: TRBJ1-3; CDR3nt: TGTGCCAGCAGCGTAGGAGGAGGAAACACCATATATTTT; CDR3aa: CASSVGGGNTIYF
v_gene: TRBV5-6; abundance: NA; d_gene: NA; j_gene: TRBJ1-1; CDR3nt: TGTGCCAGCAGCTGGGGCCATCAGAACACTGAAGCTTTCTTT; CDR3aa: CASSWGHQNTEAFF
v_gene: TRBV30; abundance: NA; d_gene: NA; j_gene: TRBJ1-4; CDR3nt: TGTGCCTGGAGTCTGGGACGGCTGAGGGATAATGAAAAACTGTTTTTT; CDR3aa: CAWSLGRLRDNEKLFF
v_gene: TRBV11-2; abundance: NA; d_gene: TRBD1; j_gene: TRBJ2-7; CDR3nt: TGTGCCAGCAGCTTAGCACGGGACAGGCAGCAGTACTTC; CDR3aa: CASSLARDRQQYF
v_gene: TRBV2; abundance: NA; d_gene: NA; j_gene: TRBJ1-1; CDR3nt: TGTGCCACCACGACAGGGAACACTGAAGCTTTCTTT; CDR3aa: CATTTGNTEAFF
v_gene: TRBV19; abundance: NA; d_gene: NA; j_gene: TRBJ1-4; CDR3nt: TGTGCCAGTAGTATATTCCAGGGTTTAGATGAAAAACTGTTTTTT; CDR3aa: CASSIFQGLDEKLFF
v_gene: TRBV7-2; abundance: once; d_gene: TRBD1; j_gene: TRBJ2-3; CDR3nt: TGTGCCAGCAGCTTCGGACAGGGAGGCACAGATACGCAGTATTTT; CDR3aa: CASSFGQGGTDTQYF
v_gene: TRBV9; abundance: NA; d_gene: TRBD1; j_gene: TRBJ1-3; CDR3nt: TGTGCCAGCAGCGGAGAGGGGACAGGGAGGCGCAACACCATATATTTT; CDR3aa: CASSGEGTGRRNTIYF
v_gene: TRBV18; abundance: NA; d_gene: TRBD1; j_gene: TRBJ2-1; CDR3nt: TGTGCCAGCTCACCACCGAAAACAGGGGGCGCCTACAATGAGCAGTTCTTC; CDR3aa: CASSPPKTGGAYNEQFF
v_gene: TRBV19; abundance: NA; d_gene: TRBD1; j_gene: TRBJ2-1; CDR3nt: TGTGCCAGTAGTCGCGGCGGCAGGGGGAAATATGAGCAGTTCTTC; CDR3aa: CASSRGGRGKYEQFF
v_gene: TRBV13; abundance: NA; d_gene: NA; j_gene: TRBJ1-2; CDR3nt: TGTGCCAGCAGCCACACAGGGTCTGACTATGGCTACACCTTC; CDR3aa: CASSHTGSDYGYTF
v_gene: TRBV6-5; abundance: NA; d_gene: NA; j_gene: TRBJ2-7; CDR3nt: TGTGCCAGCAGTTTCGGACCGACGGAGTACGAGCAGTACTTC; CDR3aa: CASSFGPTEYEQYF
v_gene: TRBV9; abundance: NA; d_gene: NA; j_gene: TRBJ2-1; CDR3nt: TGTGCCAGCAGCGTAGACGGGGCTTCCTACAATGAGCAGTTCTTC; CDR3aa: CASSVDGASYNEQFF
v_gene: TRBV5-4; abundance: NA; d_gene: NA; j_gene: TRBJ2-1; CDR3nt: TGTGCCAGCAGCTTGGGGGGGCAGTGGCGGGAGCAGTTCTTC; CDR3aa: CASSLGGQWREQFF
v_gene: TRBV18; abundance: NA; d_gene: NA; j_gene: TRBJ2-7; CDR3nt: TGTGCCAGCTCACCACCGAGCCAGTACGAGCAGTACTTC; CDR3aa: CASSPPSQYEQYF
v_gene: TRBV7-8; abundance: NA; d_gene: TRBD1; j_gene: TRBJ1-1; CDR3nt: TGTGCCAGCAGCTTAGCCCGGACAGGGACGAACACTGAAGCTTTCTTT; CDR3aa: CASSLARTGTNTEAFF
v_gene: TRBV10-3; abundance: NA; d_gene: TRBD2; j_gene: TRBJ2-5; CDR3nt: TGTGCCAGCAGTTATGGCGGGGGGCCTCGGGAGACCCAGTACTTC; CDR3aa: CASSYGGGPRETQYF
v_gene: TRBV15; abundance: NA; d_gene: NA; j_gene: TRBJ1-2; CDR3nt: TGTGCCACCAGCAGAGTTGACTATGGCTACACCTTC; CDR3aa: CATSRVDYGYTF
v_gene: TRBV27; abundance: NA; d_gene: TRBD2; j_gene: TRBJ2-1; CDR3nt: TGTGCCAGCAGCAAACAAGCGGGGGGGCCTGCAACCGAGCAGTTCTTC; CDR3aa: CASSKQAGGPATEQFF
v_gene: TRBV10-1; abundance: NA; d_gene: TRBD1; j_gene: TRBJ1-1; CDR3nt: TGCGCCAGCAGTGAAACCTCGGACAGGGGGAACACTGAAGCTTTCTTT; CDR3aa: CASSETSDRGNTEAFF
v_gene: TRBV7-2; abundance: NA; d_gene: TRBD1; j_gene: TRBJ2-7; CDR3nt: TGTGCCAGCAGCCCGGACAGGTTATACGAGCAGTACTTC; CDR3aa: CASSPDRLYEQYF